This TCR beta chain was captured in a study of CD8 T cells in Susac syndrome (dated by TCRdb to the late 2010s). In terms of the full investigation: Repertoire sequencing was used to test whether CD8+ T cell activation and differentiation in Susac syndrome was antigen driven.

About this clonotype itself: The antigen it binds to is not known. One base away there is no much larger clone; base qualities are not given.

RNA was extracted using the RNeasy kit, and about 0.45 to 1 ug of the RNA was reverse transcribed with random hexamers. TCR beta CDR3 regions were amplified with the immunoSEQ multiplex PCR assay covering 54 Vbeta and 13 Jbeta segments. PCR amplification bias was corrected by using a synthetic template baseline for primer optimization and computational correction. The paper's data handling went like this. Reads were assigned to V, D and J genes according to IMGT and analyzed in immunoSEQ Analyzer, with only productive sequences retained. Clonality was computed as one minus Shannon entropy normalized by log2 of the number of productive unique sequences. For each patient and control, public and private clones were evaluated among the 100 most prevalent clones. A clone was defined as Susac-specific if it was absent from the healthy and MS cohorts, from over a thousand published viral clones and from other ImmuneACCESS disease sequences. The raw public reads went through TCRdb reprocessing: fastp at Q25, MiXCR clone calling, in-frame beta chains kept. Each entry merges the rows of one CDR3 protein and shows their most common DNA and genes. The authors' filters were not applied to this entry. For this sample the table gives some 130,000 distinct CDR3 sequences, of which roughly 94% were detected only once. The ten largest clonotypes hold roughly 0.13% of the sample.

Peripheral blood CD8+ and CD4+ T cells from healthy donors, Susac syndrome patients and multiple sclerosis patients were profiled by high-throughput TCR beta sequencing. The multiple sclerosis controls were treatment-naive patients who had stable or active relapsing-remitting disease and met the revised McDonald criteria. Bulk CD8+ and CD4+ T cells were purified by magnetic negative isolation, whereas CD8+ TEMRA cells were enriched by FACS. Blood was drawn into EDTA tubes, processed within 24 hours, and PBMCs were isolated by density gradient centrifugation. PBMCs intended for TCR sequencing were frozen in liquid nitrogen and were later thawed in a 37 degrees C water bath. A purity of at least 90% was achieved for sorted or isolated CD4+, CD8+ and CD8+ TEMRA cells. Paper-wide results and their limitations: The number of individuals in the TCR sequencing and HLA analysis was acknowledged as relatively small.

The CDR3 contains 17 residues, cysteine and phenylalanine counted. Of all the DNA, just the CDR3 is kept, 51 bases in frame from base 1. CDR1 and CDR2, per the germline V gene, are KGHSH and LQKENI. Trimming costs V 6 bases and J 0 bases, and their ends lie 18 bases apart. The chain joins TRBV18 to TRBJ2-1; the D segment could be TRBD2, given 7 matching bases. This sequence originates from a human donor with multiple sclerosis. Sequencing input: CD4+ T cells from PBMCs. The DNA sequence follows: TGTGCCAGCTCCCCCCGTGGACTAGGGGGCTCCTACAATGAGCAGTTCTTC. Its coded protein is CASSPRGLGGSYNEQFF. The reference TRBV18 and TRBJ2-1 proteins fill in what lies around the CDR3, so the full variable domain reads NAGVMQNPRHLVRRRGQEARLRCSPMKGHSHVYWYRQLPEEGLKFMVYLQKENIIDESGMPKERFSAEFPKEGPSILRIQQVVRGDSAAYFCASSPRGLGGSYNEQFFGPGTRLTVL.